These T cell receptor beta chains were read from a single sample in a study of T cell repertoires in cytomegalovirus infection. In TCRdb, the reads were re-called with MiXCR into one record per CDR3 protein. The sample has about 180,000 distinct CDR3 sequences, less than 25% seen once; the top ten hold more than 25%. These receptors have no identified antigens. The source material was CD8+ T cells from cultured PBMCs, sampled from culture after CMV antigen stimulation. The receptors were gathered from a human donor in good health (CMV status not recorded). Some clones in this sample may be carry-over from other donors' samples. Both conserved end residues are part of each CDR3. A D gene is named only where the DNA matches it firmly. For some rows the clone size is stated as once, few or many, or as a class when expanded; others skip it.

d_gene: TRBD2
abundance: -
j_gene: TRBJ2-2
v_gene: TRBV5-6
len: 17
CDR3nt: TGTGCCAGCAGCCTATGGGCGCTAGCGGGGGTAACCGGGGAGCTGTTTTTT
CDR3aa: CASSLWALAGVTGELFF

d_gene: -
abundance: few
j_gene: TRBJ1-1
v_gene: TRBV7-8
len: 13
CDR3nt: TGTGCCAGCAGCTCTGCCCCGAACACTGAAGCTTTCTTT
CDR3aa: CASSSAPNTEAFF

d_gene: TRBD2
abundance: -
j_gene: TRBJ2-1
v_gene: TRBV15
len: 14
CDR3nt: TGTGCCACCAGCAGGGCCGGACTAGCCCATGCGCAGTTCTTC
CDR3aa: CATSRAGLAHAQFF

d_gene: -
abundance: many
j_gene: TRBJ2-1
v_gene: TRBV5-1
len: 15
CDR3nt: TGCGCCAGCAGCAAAGACAGCCCAAGGAACAATGAGCAGTTCTTC
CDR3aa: CASSKDSPRNNEQFF

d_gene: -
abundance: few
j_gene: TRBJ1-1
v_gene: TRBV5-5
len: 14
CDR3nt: TGTGCCAGCAGCTTGCAGGAAATGAACACTGAAGCTTTCTTT
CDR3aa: CASSLQEMNTEAFF

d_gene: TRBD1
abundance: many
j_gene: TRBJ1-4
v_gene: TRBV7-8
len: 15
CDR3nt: TGTGCCAGCAGCCTTGGGACAGTCACTAATGAAAAACTGTTTTTT
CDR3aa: CASSLGTVTNEKLFF

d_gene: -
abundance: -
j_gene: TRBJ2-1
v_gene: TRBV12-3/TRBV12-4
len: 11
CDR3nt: TGTGCCAGCAGTTCTCAGGGGGAGCAGTTCTTC
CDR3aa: CASSSQGEQFF

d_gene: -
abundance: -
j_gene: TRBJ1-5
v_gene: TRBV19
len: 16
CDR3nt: TGTGCCAGTAGGAACGGCGGGTCCCATAGCAATCAGCCCCAGCATTTT
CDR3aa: CASRNGGSHSNQPQHF

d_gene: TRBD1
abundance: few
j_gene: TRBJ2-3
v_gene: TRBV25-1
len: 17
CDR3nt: TGTGCCAGCAGTGAAGGTGGGGGACAGGGGGTGCAAGATACGCAGTATTTT
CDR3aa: CASSEGGGQGVQDTQYF

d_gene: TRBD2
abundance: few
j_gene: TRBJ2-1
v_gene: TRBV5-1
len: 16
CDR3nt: TGCGCCAGCAGCTTGTTTCTAGCGGGGGAATACAATGAGCAGTTCTTC
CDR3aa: CASSLFLAGEYNEQFF

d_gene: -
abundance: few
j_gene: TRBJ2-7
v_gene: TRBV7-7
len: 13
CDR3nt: TGTGCCAGCAGCTTAGAATTCGGCTACGAGCAGTACTTC
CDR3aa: CASSLEFGYEQYF

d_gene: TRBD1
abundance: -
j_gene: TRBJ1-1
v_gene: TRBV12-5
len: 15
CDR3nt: TGTGCTAGTGGTTTGGTAGCAGGGACAGACTCTGAAGCTTTCTTT
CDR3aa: CASGLVAGTDSEAFF

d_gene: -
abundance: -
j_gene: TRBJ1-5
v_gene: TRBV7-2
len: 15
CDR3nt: TGTGCCAGCAGCTTAGAACTTTCTCGCAATCAGCCCCAGCATTTT
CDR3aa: CASSLELSRNQPQHF

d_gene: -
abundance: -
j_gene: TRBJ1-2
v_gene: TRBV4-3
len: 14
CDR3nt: TGCGCCAGCAGCCAAGTCATGGGGGACTATGGCTACACCTTC
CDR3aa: CASSQVMGDYGYTF

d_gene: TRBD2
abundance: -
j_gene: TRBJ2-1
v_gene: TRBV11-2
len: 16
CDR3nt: TGTGCCAGCAGCCCCACGGGGGGGGTTGAAGGAAATGAGCAGTTCTTC
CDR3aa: CASSPTGGVEGNEQFF

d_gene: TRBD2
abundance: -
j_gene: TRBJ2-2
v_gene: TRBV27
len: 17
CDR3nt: TGTGCCAGCAGTTTGGCGCTAGCGGTTATAAACACCGGGGAGCTGTTTTTT
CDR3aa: CASSLALAVINTGELFF

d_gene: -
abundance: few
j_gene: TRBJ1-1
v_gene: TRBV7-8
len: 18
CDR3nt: TGTGCCAGCAGCTTCATTATTGCGGGCCCGGGGAGGAACACTGAAGCTTTCTTT
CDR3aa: CASSFIIAGPGRNTEAFF

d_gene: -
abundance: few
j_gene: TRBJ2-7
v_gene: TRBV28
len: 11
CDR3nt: TGTGCCAGCAGTCTTTCGGCCGAGCAGTACTTC
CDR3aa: CASSLSAEQYF

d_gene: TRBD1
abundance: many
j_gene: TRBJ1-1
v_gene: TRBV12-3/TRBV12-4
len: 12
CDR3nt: TGTGCCAGCAGTTTGGGGACAGCCGAAGCTTTCTTT
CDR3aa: CASSLGTAEAFF

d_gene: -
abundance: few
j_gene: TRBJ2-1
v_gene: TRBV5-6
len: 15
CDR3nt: TGTGCCAGCAGCTATGGCCTTCAGGGGTACAATGAGCAGTTCTTC
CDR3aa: CASSYGLQGYNEQFF

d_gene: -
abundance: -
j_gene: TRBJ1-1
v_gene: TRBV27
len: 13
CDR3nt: TGTGCCAGCAGTTTATCCCCGCGGGCTGAAGCTTTCTTT
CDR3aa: CASSLSPRAEAFF

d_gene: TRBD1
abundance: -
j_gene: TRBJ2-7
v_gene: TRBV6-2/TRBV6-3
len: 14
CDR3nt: TGTGCCAGCAGCGGGACAGGGGGCTCCTACGAGCAGTACTTC
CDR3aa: CASSGTGGSYEQYF

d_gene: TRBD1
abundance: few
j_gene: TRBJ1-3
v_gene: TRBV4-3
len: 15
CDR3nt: TGCGCCAGCAGCCAGGCTGGGACAGCCGGAAACACCATATATTTT
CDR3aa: CASSQAGTAGNTIYF

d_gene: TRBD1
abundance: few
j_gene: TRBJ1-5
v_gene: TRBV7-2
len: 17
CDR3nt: TGTGCCAGCAGCGCCCTCGGGACAGGTTATAGCAATCAGCCCCAGCATTTT
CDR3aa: CASSALGTGYSNQPQHF

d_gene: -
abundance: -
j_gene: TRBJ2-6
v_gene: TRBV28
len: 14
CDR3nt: TGTGCCACTAAGGCCGGCACTGGGGCCAACGTCCTGACTTTC
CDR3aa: CATKAGTGANVLTF

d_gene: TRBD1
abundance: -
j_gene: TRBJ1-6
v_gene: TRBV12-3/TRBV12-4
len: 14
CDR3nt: TGTGCCAGCAGTCGACAGGGCGATCCTTCACCCCTCCACTTT
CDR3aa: CASSRQGDPSPLHF

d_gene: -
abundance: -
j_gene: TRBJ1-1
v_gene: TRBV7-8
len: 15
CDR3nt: TGTGCCAGCAGCTTAGACAGACCCCTGAACACTGAAGCTTTCTTT
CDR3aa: CASSLDRPLNTEAFF

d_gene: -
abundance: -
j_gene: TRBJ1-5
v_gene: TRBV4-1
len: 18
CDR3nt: TGCGCCAGCAGCCAAGCTAATCCTCGCGACAGCCCTAATCAGCCCCAGCATTTT
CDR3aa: CASSQANPRDSPNQPQHF

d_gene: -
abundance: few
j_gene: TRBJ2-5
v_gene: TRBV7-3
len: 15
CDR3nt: TGTGCCAGCAGCCCAGAGACGGAGTTACAAGAGACCCAGTACTTC
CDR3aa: CASSPETELQETQYF

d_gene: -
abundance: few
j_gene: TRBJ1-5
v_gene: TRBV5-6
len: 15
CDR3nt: TGTGCCAGCAGCTTGGGAGGGCAGGAACTCTCAGCCCAGCATTTT
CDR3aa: CASSLGGQELSAQHF

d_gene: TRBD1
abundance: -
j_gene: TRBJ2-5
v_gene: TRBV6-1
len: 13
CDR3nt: TGTGCCAGCAGTCAAGGGGGCCGTCAGACCCAGTACTTC
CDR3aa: CASSQGGRQTQYF

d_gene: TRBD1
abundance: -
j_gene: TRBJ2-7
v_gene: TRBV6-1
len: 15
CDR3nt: TGTGCCAGCAGTGAATGGACAGGGGCGGTCTACGAGCAGTACTTC
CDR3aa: CASSEWTGAVYEQYF

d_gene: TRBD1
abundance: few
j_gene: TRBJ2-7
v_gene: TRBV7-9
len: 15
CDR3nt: TGTGCCAGCAGCGTAGGGACAGGGGATTGGGACGAGCAGTACTTC
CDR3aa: CASSVGTGDWDEQYF

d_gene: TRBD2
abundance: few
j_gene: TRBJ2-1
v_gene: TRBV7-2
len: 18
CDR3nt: TGTGCCAGCAGCCCTGGGACTAGCGGAATTACACTCTACAATGAGCAGTTCTTC
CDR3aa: CASSPGTSGITLYNEQFF

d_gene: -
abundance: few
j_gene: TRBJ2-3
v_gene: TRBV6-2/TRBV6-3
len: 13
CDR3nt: TGTGCCAGCAGGAGGAGGAGCACAGATACGCAGTATTTT
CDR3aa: CASRRRSTDTQYF

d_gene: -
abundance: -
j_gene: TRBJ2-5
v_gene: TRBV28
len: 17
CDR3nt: TGTGCCAGCAGTTTACCCCAAAGACGGTACGTGAGGGAGACCCAGTACTTC
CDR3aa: CASSLPQRRYVRETQYF

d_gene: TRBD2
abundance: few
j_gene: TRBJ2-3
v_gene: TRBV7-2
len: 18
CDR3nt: TGTGCCAGCAGCCGCGTCCCCCTAGCGGGGGGGGACACAGATACGCAGTATTTT
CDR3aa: CASSRVPLAGGDTDTQYF

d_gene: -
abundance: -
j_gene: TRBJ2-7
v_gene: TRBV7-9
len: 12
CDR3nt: TGTGCCAGCAGCTTTGACTACTACAAGCAGTACTTC
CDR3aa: CASSFDYYKQYF

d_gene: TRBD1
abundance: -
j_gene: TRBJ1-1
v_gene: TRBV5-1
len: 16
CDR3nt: TGCGCCAGCAGCTCAAAGATTTCCGACAGGGGCGCTGAAGCTTTCTTT
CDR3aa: CASSSKISDRGAEAFF

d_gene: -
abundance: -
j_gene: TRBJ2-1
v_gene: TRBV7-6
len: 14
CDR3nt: TGTGCCAGCAGGTGGCGGGGGCTGGGGGATGAGCAGTTCTTC
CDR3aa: CASRWRGLGDEQFF

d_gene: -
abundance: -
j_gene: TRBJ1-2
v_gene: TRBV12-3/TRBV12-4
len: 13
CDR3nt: TGTGCCAGCAGCTCCGGCTCTATGGATGGCTACACCTTC
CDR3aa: CASSSGSMDGYTF

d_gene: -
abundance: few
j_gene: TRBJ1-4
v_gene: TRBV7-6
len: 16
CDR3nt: TGTGCCAGCAGCTCCACGGGACGCCTAGTCAACGAAAAACTGTTTTTT
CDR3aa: CASSSTGRLVNEKLFF

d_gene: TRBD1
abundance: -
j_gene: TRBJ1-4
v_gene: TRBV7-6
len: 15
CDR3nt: TGTGCCAGCAGCTCAACAGGGGACGCTAATGAAAAACTGTTTTTT
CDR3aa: CASSSTGDANEKLFF

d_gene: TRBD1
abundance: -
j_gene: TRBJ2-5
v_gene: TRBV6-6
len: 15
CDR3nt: TGTGCCAGCGTTTTTGAACAGGGGGCCCAAGAGACCCAGTACTTC
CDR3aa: CASVFEQGAQETQYF

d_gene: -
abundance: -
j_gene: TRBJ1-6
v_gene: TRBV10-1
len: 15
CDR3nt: TGCGCCAGCAGTGAGTCAGGGGTTGTTAGTTCACCCCTCCACTTT
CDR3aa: CASSESGVVSSPLHF

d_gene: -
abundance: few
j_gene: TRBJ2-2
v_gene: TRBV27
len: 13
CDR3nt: TGTGCCAGCAGTTTATACGTCGTCGGGGAGCTGTTTTTT
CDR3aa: CASSLYVVGELFF

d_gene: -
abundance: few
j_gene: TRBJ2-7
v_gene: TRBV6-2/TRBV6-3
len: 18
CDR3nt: TGTGCCAGCAGTTACTCCCCGTGGGCGTCGGTCGTCTCCTACGAGCAGTACTTC
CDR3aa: CASSYSPWASVVSYEQYF

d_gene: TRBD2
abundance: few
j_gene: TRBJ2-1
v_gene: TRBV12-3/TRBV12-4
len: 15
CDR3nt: TGTGCCAGCAGGGGACTAGCGGGGGCCGTCAATGAGCAGTTCTTC
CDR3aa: CASRGLAGAVNEQFF

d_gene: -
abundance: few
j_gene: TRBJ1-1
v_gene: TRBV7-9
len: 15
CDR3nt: TGTGCCAGCAGCTCACTCAGGGATTTCGGCACTGAAGCTTTCTTT
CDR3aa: CASSSLRDFGTEAFF

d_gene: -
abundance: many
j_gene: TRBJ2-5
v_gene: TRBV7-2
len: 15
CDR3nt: TGTGCCAGCAGACGCGGAAACAGGGTCGACGAGACCCAGTACTTC
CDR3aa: CASRRGNRVDETQYF